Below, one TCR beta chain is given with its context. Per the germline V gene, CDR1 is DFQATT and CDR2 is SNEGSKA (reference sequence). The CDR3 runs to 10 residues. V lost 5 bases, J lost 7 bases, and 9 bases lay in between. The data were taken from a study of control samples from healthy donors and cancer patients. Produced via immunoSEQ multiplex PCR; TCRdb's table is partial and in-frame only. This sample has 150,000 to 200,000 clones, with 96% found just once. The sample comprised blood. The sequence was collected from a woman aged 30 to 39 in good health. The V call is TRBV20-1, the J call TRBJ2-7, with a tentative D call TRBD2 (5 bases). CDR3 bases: TGCAGTGCTTCGTGGACTGAGCAGTACTTC. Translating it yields CSASWTEQYF.